This TCR beta chain was observed in a study of response to subunit inactivated influenza vaccine. This clonotype was seen more than once but under ten times. TCRdb re-derived calls from the RT-PCR reads in MiXCR, one entry per CDR3 protein. The sample yields around 570,000 distinct CDR3 sequences, approximately 11% seen once. J gave up 2 bases and V 7 bases, and 5 bases lay outside the gene matches. The germline gives CDR1 MNHNS, CDR2 SASEGT. This CDR3 contains 13 residues. These same data were also listed under a study on T cells expressing NK-cell markers. As reported in that work: TCR beta libraries carry UMIs added by 5'RACE template switching. Among eight sequenced donors, seven carried HCMV seropositivity while one was seronegative. In several donors, these clonotypes also led the CD3+CD56-NKG2C+ fraction.

The sequence came from a man aged 50-60 years who received an inactivated influenza vaccine. The chain links TRBV6-1 to TRBJ2-7; 7 bases agree with TRBD1. This sample comprised PBMCs from blood, obtained on the day of vaccination. The DNA of the CDR3 is TGTGCCAGCAACCCGACAGGGACCTACGAGCAGTACTTC. This gives the protein CASNPTGTYEQYF.